The clone carrying this T cell receptor beta chain was seen repeatedly, ten times or more. Its antigen is unidentified. The data are from a study of CD8 T cells in ankylosing spondylitis. Overall study findings and caveats: For ankylosing spondylitis blood, a TCR beta motif of seven to nine highly homologous variants appeared characteristic. CD8+ by phenotype, disease-linked clones were relatively rare in peripheral blood.

TCRdb processed the 5' RACE reads anew with MiXCR; each CDR3 protein has one entry. Among about 500,000 distinct CDR3 sequences listed, approximately 5% were seen once. Per the germline V gene, CDR1 is SGHRS and CDR2 is YFSETQ. The V and J ends lost 4 bases and 8 bases respectively, with 15 bases between them. CDR3 size: 14 residues. V is TRBV5-1 and J is TRBJ1-4, with D perhaps matching TRBD1 (5 bases). This clonotype was sampled from a male donor with ankylosing spondylitis. The sequenced sample consisted of blood, either unsorted or a sorted T cell fraction (not recorded which). Here the CDR3 reads CASSGQGVEEKLFF. The CDR3 bases are TGCGCCAGCAGCGGGCAGGGAGTTGAGGAAAAACTGTTTTTT.